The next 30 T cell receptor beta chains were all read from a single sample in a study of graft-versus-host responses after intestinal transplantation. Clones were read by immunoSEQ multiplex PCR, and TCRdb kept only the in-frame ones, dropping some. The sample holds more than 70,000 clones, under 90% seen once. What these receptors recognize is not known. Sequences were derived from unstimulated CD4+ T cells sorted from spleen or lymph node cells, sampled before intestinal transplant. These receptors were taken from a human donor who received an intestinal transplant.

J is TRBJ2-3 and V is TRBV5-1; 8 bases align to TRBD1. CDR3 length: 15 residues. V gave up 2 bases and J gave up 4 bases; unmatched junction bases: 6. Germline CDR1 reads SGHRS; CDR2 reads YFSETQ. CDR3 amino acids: CASSLTGGRADTQYF. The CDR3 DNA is TGCGCCAGCAGCTTAACAGGGGGTAGGGCAGATACGCAGTATTTT.

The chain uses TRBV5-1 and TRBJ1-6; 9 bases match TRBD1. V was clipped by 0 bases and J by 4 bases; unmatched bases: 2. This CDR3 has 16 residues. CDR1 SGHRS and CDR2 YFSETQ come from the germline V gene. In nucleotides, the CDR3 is TGCGCCAGCAGCTTGGGGGGACAGGGATATAATTCACCCCTCCACTTT. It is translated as CASSLGGQGYNSPLHF.

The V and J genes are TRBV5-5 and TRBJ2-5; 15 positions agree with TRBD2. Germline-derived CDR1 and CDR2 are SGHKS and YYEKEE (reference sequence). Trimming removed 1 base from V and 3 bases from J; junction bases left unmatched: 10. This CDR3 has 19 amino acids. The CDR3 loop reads CASSLIVGLAGGRKETQYF. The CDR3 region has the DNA TGTGCCAGCAGCTTGATCGTGGGACTAGCGGGGGGCCGGAAAGAGACCCAGTACTTC.

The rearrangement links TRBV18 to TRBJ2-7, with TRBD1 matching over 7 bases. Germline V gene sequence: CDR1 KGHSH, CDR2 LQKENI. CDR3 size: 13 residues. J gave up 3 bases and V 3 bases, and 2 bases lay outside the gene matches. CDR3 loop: CASSPAGGYEQYF. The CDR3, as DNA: TGTGCCAGCTCACCGGCAGGGGGCTACGAGCAGTACTTC.

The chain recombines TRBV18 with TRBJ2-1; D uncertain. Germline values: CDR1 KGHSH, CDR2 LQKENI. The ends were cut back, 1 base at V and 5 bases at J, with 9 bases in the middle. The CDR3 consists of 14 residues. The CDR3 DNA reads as TGTGCCAGCTCACCACTAGCAACCCACAATGAGCAGTTCTTC. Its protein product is CASSPLATHNEQFF.

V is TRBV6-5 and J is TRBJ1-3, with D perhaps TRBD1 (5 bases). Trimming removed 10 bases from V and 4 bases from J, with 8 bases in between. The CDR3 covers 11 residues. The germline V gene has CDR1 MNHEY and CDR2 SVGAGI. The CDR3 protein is CATRQGNTIYF. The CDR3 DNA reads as TGTGCCACCCGACAGGGAAACACCATATATTTT.

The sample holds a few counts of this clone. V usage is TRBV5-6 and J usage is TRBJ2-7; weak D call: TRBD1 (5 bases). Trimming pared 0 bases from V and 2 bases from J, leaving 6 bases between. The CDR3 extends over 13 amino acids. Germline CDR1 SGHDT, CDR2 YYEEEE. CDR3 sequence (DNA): TGTGCCAGCAGCTTGGCAGGGCCCTACGAGCAGTACTTC. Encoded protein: CASSLAGPYEQYF. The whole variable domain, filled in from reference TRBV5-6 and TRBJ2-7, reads DAGVTQSPTHLIKTRGQQVTLRCSPKSGHDTVSWYQQALGQGPQFIFQYYEEEERQRGNFPDRFSGHQFPNYSSELNVNALLLGDSALYLCASSLAGPYEQYFGPGTRLTVT.

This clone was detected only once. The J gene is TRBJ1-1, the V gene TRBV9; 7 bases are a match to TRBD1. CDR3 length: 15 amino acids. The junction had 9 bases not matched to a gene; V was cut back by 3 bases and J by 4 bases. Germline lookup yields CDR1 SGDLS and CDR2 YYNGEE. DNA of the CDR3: TGTGCCAGCAGCGGCGGTAGGGGGCTAGGCACTGAAGCTTTCTTT. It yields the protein CASSGGRGLGTEAFF.

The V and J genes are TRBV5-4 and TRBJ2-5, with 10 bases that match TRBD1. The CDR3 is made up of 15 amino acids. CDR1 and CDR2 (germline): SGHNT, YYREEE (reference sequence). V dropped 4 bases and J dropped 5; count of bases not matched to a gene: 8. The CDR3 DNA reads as TGTGCCAGCAGCCCCGACAGGGGGCTGGGGGAGACCCAGTACTTC. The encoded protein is CASSPDRGLGETQYF.

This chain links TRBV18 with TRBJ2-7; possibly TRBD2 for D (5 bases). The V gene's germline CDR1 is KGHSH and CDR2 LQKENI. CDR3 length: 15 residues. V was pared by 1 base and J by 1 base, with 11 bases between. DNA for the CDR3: TGTGCCAGCTCACCACGTTCCGGCGGGTCCTACGAGCAGTACTTC. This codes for CASSPRSGGSYEQYF.

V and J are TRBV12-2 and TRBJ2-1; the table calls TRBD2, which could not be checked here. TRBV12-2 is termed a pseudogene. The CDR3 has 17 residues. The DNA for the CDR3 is TGTGCAAGTCGCTTAGCGGGGGGGCCACGACATTACAATGAGCAGTTCTTC. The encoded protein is CASRLAGGPRHYNEQFF.

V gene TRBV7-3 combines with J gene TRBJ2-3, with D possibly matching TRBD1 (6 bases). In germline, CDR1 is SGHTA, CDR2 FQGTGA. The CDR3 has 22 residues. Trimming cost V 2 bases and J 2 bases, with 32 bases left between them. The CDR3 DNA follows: TGTGCCAGCAGCTTAGTATCAGGGGCAGGGCGGTCCCCGGGCAGGCTCACAGATACGCAGTATTTT. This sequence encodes CASSLVSGAGRSPGRLTDTQYF.

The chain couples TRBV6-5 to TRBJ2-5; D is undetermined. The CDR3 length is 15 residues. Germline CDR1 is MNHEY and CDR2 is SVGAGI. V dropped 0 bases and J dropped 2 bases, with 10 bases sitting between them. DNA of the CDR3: TGTGCCAGCAGTTACTCGAATACCAGGCAAGAGACCCAGTACTTC. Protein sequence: CASSYSNTRQETQYF.

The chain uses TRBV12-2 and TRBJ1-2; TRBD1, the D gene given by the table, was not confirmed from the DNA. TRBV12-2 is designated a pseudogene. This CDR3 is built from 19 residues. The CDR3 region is CASRSHRRTGDGANYGYTF. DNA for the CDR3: TGTGCAAGTCGCTCCCACCGTAGGACAGGGGACGGAGCTAACTATGGCTACACCTTC.

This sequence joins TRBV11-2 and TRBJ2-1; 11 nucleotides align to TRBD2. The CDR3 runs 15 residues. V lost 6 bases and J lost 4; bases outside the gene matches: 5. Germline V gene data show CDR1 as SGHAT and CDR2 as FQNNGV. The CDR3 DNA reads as TGTGCCAGCAGTTCGGGACTAGCGGATTACAATGAGCAGTTCTTC. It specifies CASSSGLADYNEQFF.

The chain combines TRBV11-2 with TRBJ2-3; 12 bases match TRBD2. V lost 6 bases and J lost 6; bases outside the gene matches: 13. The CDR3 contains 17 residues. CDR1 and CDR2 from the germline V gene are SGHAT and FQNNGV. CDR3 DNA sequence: TGTGCCAGCAGGCGAGGGGCTAGCGGGGGGGCCAAGGATACGCAGTATTTT. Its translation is CASRRGASGGAKDTQYF.

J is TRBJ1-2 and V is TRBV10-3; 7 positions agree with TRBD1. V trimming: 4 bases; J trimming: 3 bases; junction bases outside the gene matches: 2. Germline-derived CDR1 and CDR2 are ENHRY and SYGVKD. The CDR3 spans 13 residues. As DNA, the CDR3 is TGTGCCATCAGTGGACAGGGAGACTATGGCTACACCTTC. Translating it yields CAISGQGDYGYTF.

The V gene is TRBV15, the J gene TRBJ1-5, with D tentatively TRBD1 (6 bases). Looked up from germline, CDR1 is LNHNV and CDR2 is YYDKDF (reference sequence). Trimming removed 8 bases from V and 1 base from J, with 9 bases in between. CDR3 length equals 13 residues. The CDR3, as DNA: TGTGCCACCGGACAGAACAGCAATCAGCCCCAGCATTTT. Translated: CATGQNSNQPQHF.

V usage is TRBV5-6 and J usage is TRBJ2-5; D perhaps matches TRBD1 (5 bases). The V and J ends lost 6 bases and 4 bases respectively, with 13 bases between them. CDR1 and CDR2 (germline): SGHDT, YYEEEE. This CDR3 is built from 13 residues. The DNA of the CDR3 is TGTGCCAGCACCCACGATAGGGGAGAGACCCAGTACTTC. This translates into CASTHDRGETQYF. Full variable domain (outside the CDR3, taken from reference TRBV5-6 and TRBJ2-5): DAGVTQSPTHLIKTRGQQVTLRCSPKSGHDTVSWYQQALGQGPQFIFQYYEEEERQRGNFPDRFSGHQFPNYSSELNVNALLLGDSALYLCASTHDRGETQYFGPGTRLLVL.

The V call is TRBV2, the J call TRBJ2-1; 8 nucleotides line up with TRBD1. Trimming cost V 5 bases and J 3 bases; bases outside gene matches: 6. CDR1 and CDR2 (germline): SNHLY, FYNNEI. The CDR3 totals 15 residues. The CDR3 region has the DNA TGTGCCAGCAGTCAGGGGGCAATCTTCTACAATGAGCAGTTCTTC. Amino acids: CASSQGAIFYNEQFF.

The CDR3 coding sequence is TGTGCCAGCAGCTTAACCAGGGGATACGAGCAGTACTTC. Translating it yields CASSLTRGYEQYF. The chain links TRBV11-2 to TRBJ2-7; D is perhaps TRBD1 (6 bases). CDR3 length equals 13 residues. The germline V and J ends were trimmed by 2 bases and 4 bases, with 9 bases remaining between them. In germline, CDR1 is SGHAT, CDR2 FQNNGV.

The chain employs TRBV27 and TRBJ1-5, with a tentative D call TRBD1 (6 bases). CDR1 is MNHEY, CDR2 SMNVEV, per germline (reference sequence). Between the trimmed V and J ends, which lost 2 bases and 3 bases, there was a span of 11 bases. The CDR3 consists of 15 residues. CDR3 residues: CASSLLGQNNQPQHF. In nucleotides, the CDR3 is TGTGCCAGCAGTTTACTCGGACAGAACAATCAGCCCCAGCATTTT.

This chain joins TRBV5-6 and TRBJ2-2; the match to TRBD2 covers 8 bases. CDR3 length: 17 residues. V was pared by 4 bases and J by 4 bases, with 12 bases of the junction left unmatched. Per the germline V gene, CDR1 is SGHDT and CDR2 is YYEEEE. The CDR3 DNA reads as TGTGCCAGCAGCCCAAACCCGAGCGGGGGAAGCACCGGGGAGCTGTTTTTT. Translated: CASSPNPSGGSTGELFF. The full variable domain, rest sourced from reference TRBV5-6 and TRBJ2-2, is DAGVTQSPTHLIKTRGQQVTLRCSPKSGHDTVSWYQQALGQGPQFIFQYYEEEERQRGNFPDRFSGHQFPNYSSELNVNALLLGDSALYLCASSPNPSGGSTGELFFGEGSRLTVL.

CDR3 in amino acids: CASRPQTGWGANVLTF. CDR3 coding DNA: TGCGCCAGCAGACCCCAGACAGGGTGGGGGGCCAACGTCCTGACTTTC. The chain recombines TRBV4-1 with TRBJ2-6; 7 bases align to TRBD1. Germline V gene data show CDR1 as MGHRA and CDR2 as YSYEKL. The V segment lost 6 bases and the J segment 4 bases; nucleotides outside the gene matches: 9. The CDR3 is 16 amino acids.

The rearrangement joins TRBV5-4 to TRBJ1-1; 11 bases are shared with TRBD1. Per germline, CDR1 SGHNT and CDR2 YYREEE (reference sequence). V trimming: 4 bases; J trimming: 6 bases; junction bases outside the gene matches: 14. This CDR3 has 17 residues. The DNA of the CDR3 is TGTGCCAGCAGCCAAGGACAGGGGGCGTCTTTCATGGCTGAAGCTTTCTTT. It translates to CASSQGQGASFMAEAFF.

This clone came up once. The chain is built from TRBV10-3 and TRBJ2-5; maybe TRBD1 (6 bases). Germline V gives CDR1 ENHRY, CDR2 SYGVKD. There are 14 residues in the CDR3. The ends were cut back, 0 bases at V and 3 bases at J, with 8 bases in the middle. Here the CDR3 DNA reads TGTGCCATCAGTGAGTCGGCAGGGGAAGAGACCCAGTACTTC. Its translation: CAISESAGEETQYF.

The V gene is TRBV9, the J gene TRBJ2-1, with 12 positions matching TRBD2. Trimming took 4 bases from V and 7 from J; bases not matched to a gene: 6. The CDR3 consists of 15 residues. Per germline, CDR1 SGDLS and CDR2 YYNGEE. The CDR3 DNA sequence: TGTGCCAGCAGCACCGGACTAGCGGGGCCAAATGAGCAGTTCTTC. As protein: CASSTGLAGPNEQFF.

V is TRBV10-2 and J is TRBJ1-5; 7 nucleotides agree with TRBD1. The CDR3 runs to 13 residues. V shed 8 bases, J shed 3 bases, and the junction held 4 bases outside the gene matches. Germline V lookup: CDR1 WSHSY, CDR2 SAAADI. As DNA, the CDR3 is TGCGCCAGCCGGGACAGAGACAATCAGCCCCAGCATTTT. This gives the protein CASRDRDNQPQHF.

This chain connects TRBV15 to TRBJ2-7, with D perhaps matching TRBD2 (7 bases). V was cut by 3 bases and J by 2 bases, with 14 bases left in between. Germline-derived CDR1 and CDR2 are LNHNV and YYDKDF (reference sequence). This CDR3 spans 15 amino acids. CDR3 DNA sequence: TGTGCCACCAGCAGGGGTGGAGGGGGGGCCTACGAGCAGTACTTC. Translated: CATSRGGGGAYEQYF. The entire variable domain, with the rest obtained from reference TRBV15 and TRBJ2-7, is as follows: DAMVIQNPRYQVTQFGKPVTLSCSQTLNHNVMYWYQQKSSQAPKLLFHYYDKDFNNEADTPDNFQSRRPNTSFCFLDIRSPGLGDTAMYLCATSRGGGGAYEQYFGPGTRLTVT.

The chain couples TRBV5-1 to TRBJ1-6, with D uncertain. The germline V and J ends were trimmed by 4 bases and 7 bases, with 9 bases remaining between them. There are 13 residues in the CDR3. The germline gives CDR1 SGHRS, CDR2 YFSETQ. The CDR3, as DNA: TGCGCCAGCAGCCCGGTAGAAAATTCACCCCTCCACTTT. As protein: CASSPVENSPLHF.